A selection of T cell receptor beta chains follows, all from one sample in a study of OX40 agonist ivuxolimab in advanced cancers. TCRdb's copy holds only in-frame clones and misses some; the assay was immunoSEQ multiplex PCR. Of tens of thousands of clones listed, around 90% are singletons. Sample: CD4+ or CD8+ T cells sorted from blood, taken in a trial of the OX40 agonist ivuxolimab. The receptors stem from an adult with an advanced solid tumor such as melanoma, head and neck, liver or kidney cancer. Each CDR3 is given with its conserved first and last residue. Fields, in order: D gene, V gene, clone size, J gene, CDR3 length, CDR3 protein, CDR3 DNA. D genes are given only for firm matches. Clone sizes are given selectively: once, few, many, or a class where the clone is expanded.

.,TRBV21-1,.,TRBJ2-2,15,CASSRGQGNTGELFF,TGTGCCAGCAGTAGGGGACAGGGGAACACCGGGGAGCTGTTTTTT
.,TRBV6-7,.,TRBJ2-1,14,CASSYSGLLGEQFF,TGTGCCAGCAGTTACTCGGGTCTTTTGGGAGAGCAGTTCTTC
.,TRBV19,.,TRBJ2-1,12,CASSNHPPRQFF,TGTGCCAGTAGTAACCACCCCCCCAGGCAGTTCTTC
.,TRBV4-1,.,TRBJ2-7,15,CASSQVEGEGFEQYF,TGCGCCAGCAGCCAAGTTGAGGGGGAGGGTTTCGAGCAGTACTTC
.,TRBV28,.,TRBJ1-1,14,CASSLSDRNTEAFF,TGTGCCAGCAGTCTCTCCGACAGGAACACTGAAGCTTTCTTT
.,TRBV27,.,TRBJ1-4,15,CASSLYRATNEKLFF,TGTGCCAGCAGTCTGTACAGGGCGACTAATGAAAAACTGTTTTTT
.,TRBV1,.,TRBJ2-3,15,CTSSLAGGEADTQYF,TGCACCAGCAGCCTAGCGGGGGGGGAGGCAGATACGCAGTATTTT
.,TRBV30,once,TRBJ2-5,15,CAWSVLWSGQETQYF,TGTGCCTGGAGTGTACTTTGGTCAGGCCAAGAGACCCAGTACTTC
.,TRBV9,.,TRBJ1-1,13,CASSFGGNTEAFF,TGTGCCAGCAGCTTTGGGGGGAACACTGAAGCTTTCTTT
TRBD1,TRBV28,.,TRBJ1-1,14,CASSPDRVNTEAFF,TGTGCCAGCAGTCCGGACAGGGTGAACACTGAAGCTTTCTTT
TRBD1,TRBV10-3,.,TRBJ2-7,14,CAISPGTGYIEQYF,TGTGCCATCAGCCCGGGGACAGGGTATATCGAGCAGTACTTC
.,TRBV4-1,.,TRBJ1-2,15,CASSQGLESPYGYTF,TGCGCCAGCAGCCAAGGATTAGAGAGTCCCTATGGCTACACCTTC
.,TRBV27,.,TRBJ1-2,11,CASSSGVGYTF,TGTGCCAGCAGTTCCGGGGTTGGCTACACCTTC
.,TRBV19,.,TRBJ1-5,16,CASSWSVGISNQPQHF,TGTGCCAGTAGTTGGTCAGTAGGGATTAGCAATCAGCCCCAGCATTTT
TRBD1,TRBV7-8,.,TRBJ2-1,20,CASSLTIVLLTGGSYNEQFF,TGTGCCAGCAGCTTAACTATAGTCCTCTTGACAGGGGGAAGTTACAATGAGCAGTTCTTC
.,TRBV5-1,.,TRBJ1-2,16,CASSVTPGGQSAGYTF,TGCGCCAGCAGCGTCACCCCGGGAGGACAGTCTGCTGGCTACACCTTC
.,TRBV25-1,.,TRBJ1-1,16,CASSERLHRDNTEAFF,TGTGCCAGCAGTGAAAGGCTCCACAGGGACAACACTGAAGCTTTCTTT
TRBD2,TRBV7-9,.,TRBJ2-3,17,CASSSRLAGGVTDTQYF,TGTGCCAGCAGCTCCCGACTAGCGGGGGGGGTCACAGATACGCAGTATTTT
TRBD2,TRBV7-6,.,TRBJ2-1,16,CASSSRLAGGWDEQFF,TGTGCCAGCAGCTCCCGACTAGCGGGGGGTTGGGATGAGCAGTTCTTC
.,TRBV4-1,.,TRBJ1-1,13,CASTSTENTEAFF,TGCGCCAGCACCTCAACAGAGAACACTGAAGCTTTCTTT
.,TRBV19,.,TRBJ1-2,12,CVTRGAGYGYTF,TGCGTCACCCGGGGCGCCGGCTATGGCTACACCTTC
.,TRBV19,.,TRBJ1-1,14,CATRPTGPNTEAFF,TGTGCCACCCGCCCCACAGGCCCCAACACTGAAGCTTTCTTT
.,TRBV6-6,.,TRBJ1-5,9,CASGQPQHF,TGTGCCAGCGGCCAGCCCCAGCATTTT
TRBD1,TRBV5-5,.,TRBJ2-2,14,CASKKDRVTGELFF,TGTGCCAGCAAGAAGGACAGGGTCACCGGGGAGCTGTTTTTT
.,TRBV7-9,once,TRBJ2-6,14,CASSPGSGANVLTF,TGTGCCAGCAGCCCAGGCTCTGGGGCCAACGTCCTGACTTTC
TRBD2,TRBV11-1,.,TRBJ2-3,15,CASSYSGGLADTQYF,TGTGCCAGCAGCTACAGCGGGGGGTTGGCAGATACGCAGTATTTT
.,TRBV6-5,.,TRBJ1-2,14,CASSYEGGRYGYTF,TGTGCCAGCAGTTACGAAGGGGGTCGGTATGGCTACACCTTC
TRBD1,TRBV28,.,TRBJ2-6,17,CASSRDRDFSGANVLTF,TGTGCCAGCAGTCGGGACAGGGACTTCTCTGGGGCCAACGTCCTGACTTTC
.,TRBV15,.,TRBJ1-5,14,CATRALGDNQPQHF,TGTGCCACTCGGGCCCTAGGGGACAATCAGCCCCAGCATTTT
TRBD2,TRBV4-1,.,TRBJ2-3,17,CASSQDPSGGPTDTQYF,TGCGCCAGCAGCCAAGATCCTAGCGGGGGTCCCACAGATACGCAGTATTTT
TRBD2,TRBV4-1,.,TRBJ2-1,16,CASSHSGGAAYNEQFF,TGCGCCAGCAGCCATAGCGGGGGGGCCGCCTACAATGAGCAGTTCTTC
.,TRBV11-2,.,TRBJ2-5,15,CASSQTRTGKETQYF,TGTGCCAGCAGCCAAACTAGGACCGGGAAAGAGACCCAGTACTTC
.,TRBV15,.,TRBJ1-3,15,CATSIDRDSGNTIYF,TGTGCCACCAGCATAGACCGTGACTCTGGAAACACCATATATTTT
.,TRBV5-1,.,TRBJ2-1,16,CASSFDDGSSYNEQFF,TGCGCCAGCAGCTTCGACGACGGTAGCTCCTACAATGAGCAGTTCTTC
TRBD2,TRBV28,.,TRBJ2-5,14,CASMGTSGDETQYF,TGTGCCAGCATGGGGACTAGCGGGGACGAGACCCAGTACTTC
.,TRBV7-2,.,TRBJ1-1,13,CASSFIGNTEAFF,TGTGCCAGCAGCTTTATAGGGAACACTGAAGCTTTCTTT
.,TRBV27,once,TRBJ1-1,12,CASSKKNTEAFF,TGTGCCAGCAGTAAAAAGAACACTGAAGCTTTCTTT
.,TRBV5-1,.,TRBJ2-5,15,CASRPTVGFQETQYF,TGCGCCAGCAGACCGACGGTGGGGTTTCAAGAGACCCAGTACTTC
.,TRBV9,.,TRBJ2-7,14,CASSASGVSYEQYF,TGTGCCAGCAGCGCCTCAGGGGTCTCCTACGAGCAGTACTTC
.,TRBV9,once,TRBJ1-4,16,CASSVDQGRTNEKLFF,TGTGCCAGCAGCGTAGACCAGGGTCGGACTAATGAAAAACTGTTTTTT
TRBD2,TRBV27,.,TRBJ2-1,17,CASSLSNIAGGTNEQFF,TGTGCCAGCAGTTTATCGAATATAGCGGGGGGAACTAATGAGCAGTTCTTC
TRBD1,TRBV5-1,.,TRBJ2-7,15,CASSIERQGVDEQYF,TGCGCCAGCAGCATAGAGAGACAGGGGGTCGACGAGCAGTACTTC
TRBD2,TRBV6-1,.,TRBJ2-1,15,CASSELSGGYNEQFF,TGTGCCAGCAGTGAACTAAGCGGGGGATACAATGAGCAGTTCTTC
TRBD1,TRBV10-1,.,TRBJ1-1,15,CASSDTGTENTEAFF,TGCGCCAGCAGTGATACCGGGACAGAGAACACTGAAGCTTTCTTT
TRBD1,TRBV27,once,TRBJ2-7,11,CASGQANEQYF,TGTGCCAGCGGACAGGCCAACGAGCAGTACTTC